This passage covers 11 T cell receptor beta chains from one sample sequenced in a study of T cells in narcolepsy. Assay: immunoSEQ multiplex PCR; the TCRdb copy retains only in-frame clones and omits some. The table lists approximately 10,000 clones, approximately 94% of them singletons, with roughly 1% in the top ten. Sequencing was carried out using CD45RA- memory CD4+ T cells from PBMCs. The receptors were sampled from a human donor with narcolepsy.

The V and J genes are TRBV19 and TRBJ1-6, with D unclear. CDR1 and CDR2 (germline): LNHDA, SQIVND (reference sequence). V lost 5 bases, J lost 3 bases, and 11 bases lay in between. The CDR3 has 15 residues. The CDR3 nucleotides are TGTGCCAGTAGTGTCGGACGGAACTATAATTCACCCCTCCACTTT. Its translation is CASSVGRNYNSPLHF.

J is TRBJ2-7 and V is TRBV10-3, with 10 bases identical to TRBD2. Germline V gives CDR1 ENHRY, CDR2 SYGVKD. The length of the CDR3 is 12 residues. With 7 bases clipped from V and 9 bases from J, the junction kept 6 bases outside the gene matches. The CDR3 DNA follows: TGTGCCATCAACGGGACTAGCGCCGCGCAGTACTTC. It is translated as CAINGTSAAQYF.

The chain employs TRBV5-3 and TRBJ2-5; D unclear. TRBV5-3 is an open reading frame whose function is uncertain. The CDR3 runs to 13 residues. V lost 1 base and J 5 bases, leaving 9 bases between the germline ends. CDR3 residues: CARSLIESETQYF. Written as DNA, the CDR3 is TGTGCCAGAAGCTTGATTGAGAGCGAGACCCAGTACTTC.

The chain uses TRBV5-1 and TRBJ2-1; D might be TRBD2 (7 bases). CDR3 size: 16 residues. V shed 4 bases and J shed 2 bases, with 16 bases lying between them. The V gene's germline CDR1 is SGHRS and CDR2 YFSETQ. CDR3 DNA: TGCGCCAGCAGCCGGGCCCAGGGGACTACCTACAATGAGCAGTTCTTC. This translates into CASSRAQGTTYNEQFF.

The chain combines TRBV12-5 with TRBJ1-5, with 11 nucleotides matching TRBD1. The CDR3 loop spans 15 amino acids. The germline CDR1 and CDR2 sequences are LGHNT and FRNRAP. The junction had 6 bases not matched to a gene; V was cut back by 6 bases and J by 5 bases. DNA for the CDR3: TGTGCTAGTGGGCACGGGGACAGGGGGGATCAGCCCCAGCATTTT. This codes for CASGHGDRGDQPQHF.

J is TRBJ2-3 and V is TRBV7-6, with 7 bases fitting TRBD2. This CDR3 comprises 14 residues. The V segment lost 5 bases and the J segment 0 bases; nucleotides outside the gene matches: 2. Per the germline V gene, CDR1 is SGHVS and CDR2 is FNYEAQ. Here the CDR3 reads CASSRDYSTDTQYF. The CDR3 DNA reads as TGTGCCAGCAGCCGGGACTACAGCACAGATACGCAGTATTTT.

The CDR3 protein is CASSYSSGVGEKLFF. The DNA of the CDR3 is TGTGCCAGCAGTTACTCGTCCGGGGTCGGTGAAAAACTGTTTTTT. The chain combines TRBV6-5 with TRBJ1-4; D gene uncertain. The CDR3 spans 15 residues. In germline, CDR1 is MNHEY, CDR2 SVGAGI. The V end lost 0 bases, the J end lost 7 bases, and 12 bases lay between the germline ends.

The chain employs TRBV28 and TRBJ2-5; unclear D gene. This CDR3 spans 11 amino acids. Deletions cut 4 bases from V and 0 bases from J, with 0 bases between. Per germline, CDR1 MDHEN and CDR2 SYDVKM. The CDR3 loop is CASSYQETQYF. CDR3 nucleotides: TGTGCCAGCAGTTACCAAGAGACCCAGTACTTC. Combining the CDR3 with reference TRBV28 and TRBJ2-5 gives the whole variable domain DVKVTQSSRYLVKRTGEKVFLECVQDMDHENMFWYRQDPGLGLRLIYFSYDVKMKEKGDIPEGYSVSREKKERFSLILESASTNQTSMYLCASSYQETQYFGPGTRLLVL.

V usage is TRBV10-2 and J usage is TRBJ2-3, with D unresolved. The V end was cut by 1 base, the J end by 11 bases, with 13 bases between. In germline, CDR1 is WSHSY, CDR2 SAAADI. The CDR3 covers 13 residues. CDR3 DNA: TGCGCCAGCAGTGAGTATGCAGACTCAGGGCAGTATTTT. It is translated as CASSEYADSGQYF.

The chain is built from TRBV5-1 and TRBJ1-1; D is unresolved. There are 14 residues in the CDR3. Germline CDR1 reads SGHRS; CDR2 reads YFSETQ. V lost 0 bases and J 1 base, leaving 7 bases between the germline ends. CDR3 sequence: CASSLGLQNTEAFF. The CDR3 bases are TGCGCCAGCAGCTTGGGTTTACAGAACACTGAAGCTTTCTTT.

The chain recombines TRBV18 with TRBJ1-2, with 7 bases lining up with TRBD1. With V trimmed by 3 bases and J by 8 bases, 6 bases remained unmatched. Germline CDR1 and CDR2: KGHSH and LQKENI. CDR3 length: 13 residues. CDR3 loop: CASSPGTEMGYTF. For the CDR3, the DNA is TGTGCCAGCTCACCCGGGACAGAGATGGGCTACACCTTC. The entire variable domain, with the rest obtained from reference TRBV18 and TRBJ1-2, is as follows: NAGVMQNPRHLVRRRGQEARLRCSPMKGHSHVYWYRQLPEEGLKFMVYLQKENIIDESGMPKERFSAEFPKEGPSILRIQQVVRGDSAAYFCASSPGTEMGYTFGSGTRLTVV.